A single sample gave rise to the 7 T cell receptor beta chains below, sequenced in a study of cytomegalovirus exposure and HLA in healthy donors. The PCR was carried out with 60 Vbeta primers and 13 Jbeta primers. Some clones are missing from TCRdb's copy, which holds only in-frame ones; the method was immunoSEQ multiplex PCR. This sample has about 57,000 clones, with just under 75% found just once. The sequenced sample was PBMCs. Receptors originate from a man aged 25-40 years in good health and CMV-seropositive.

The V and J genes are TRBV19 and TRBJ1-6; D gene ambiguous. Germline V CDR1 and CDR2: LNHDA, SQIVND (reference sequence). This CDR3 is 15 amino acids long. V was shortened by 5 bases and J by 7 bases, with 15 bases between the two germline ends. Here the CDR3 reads CASSVHAAQNSPLHF. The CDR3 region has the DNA TGTGCCAGTAGTGTGCACGCTGCTCAGAATTCACCCCTCCACTTT.

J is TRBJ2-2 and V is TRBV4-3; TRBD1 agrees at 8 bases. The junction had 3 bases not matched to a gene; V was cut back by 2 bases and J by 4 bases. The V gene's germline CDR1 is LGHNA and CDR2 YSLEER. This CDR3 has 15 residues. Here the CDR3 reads CASSQRGQGTGELFF. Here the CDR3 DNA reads TGCGCCAGCAGCCAACGCGGACAGGGCACCGGGGAGCTGTTTTTT.

The CDR3, as DNA: TGTGCCAGCAGGCGTGGGGGGACAGGGGGAAACACCATATATTTT. It encodes CASRRGGTGGNTIYF. The J gene is TRBJ1-3, the V gene TRBV27, with TRBD1 identical over 9 bases. Per germline, CDR1 MNHEY and CDR2 SMNVEV (reference sequence). Unmatched junction bases numbered 7, after V lost 6 bases and J lost 4 bases. The CDR3 contains 15 residues.

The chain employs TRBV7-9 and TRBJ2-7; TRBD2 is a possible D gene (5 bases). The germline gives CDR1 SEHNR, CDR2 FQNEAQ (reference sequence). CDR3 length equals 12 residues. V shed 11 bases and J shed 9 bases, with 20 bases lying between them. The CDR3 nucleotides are TGTGCCGGTCAGTACGACGAGGGTTGGCAGTACTTC. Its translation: CAGQYDEGWQYF.

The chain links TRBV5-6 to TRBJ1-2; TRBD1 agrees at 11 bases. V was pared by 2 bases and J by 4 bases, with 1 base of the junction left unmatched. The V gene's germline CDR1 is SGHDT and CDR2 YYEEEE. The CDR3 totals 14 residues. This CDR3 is CASSFGQGAYGYTF. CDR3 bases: TGTGCCAGCAGCTTCGGACAGGGGGCCTATGGCTACACCTTC.

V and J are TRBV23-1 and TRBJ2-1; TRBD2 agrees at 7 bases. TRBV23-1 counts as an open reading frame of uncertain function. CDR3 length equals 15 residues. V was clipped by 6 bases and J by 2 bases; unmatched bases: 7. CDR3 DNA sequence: TGCGCCAGCAGCCTTGCTAGCGGACCCTACAATGAGCAGTTCTTC. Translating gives CASSLASGPYNEQFF.

This CDR3 is CASSLGTVNYGYTF. The CDR3 DNA reads TGTGCCAGCAGCTTAGGCACGGTTAACTATGGCTACACCTTC. This chain uses TRBV13 with TRBJ1-2; the D is unclear. Trimming removed 0 bases at V and 1 base at J, with 6 bases between. Germline V gene data show CDR1 as PRHDT and CDR2 as FYEKMQ (reference sequence). The CDR3 contains 14 residues. Full variable domain (remainder filled in from reference TRBV13 and TRBJ1-2): AAGVIQSPRHLIKEKRETATLKCYPIPRHDTVYWYQQGPGQDPQFLISFYEKMQSDKGSIPDRFSAQQFSDYHSELNMSSLELGDSALYFCASSLGTVNYGYTFGSGTRLTVV.